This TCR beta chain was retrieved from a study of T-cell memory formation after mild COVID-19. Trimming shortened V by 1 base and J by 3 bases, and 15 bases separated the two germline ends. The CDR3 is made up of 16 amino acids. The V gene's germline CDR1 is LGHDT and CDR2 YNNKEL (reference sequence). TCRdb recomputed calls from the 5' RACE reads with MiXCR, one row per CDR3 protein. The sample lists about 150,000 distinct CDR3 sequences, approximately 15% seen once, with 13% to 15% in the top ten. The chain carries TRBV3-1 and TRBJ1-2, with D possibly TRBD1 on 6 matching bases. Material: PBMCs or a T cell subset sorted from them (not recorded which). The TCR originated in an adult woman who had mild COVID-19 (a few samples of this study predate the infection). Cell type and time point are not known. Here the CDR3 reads CASSQGSIQGHYGYTF. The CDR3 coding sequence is TGTGCCAGCAGCCAAGGAAGCATACAGGGTCACTATGGCTACACCTTC.